The 23 T cell receptor beta chains below all came from one sample that was sequenced in a study. MiXCR was run by TCRdb on the 5' RACE reads, yielding one entry per CDR3 protein. The table lists about 54,000 distinct CDR3 sequences, 17% of them singletons. Source material: naive CD4+ T cells sorted from blood. The subset is: naive CD4+ T cells, CD4+CD45RA+CD25-. These receptors were taken from a female donor with breast cancer.

This clonotype was seen more than once but under ten times. The chain combines TRBV5-4 with TRBJ2-5; tentative D call: TRBD2 (6 bases). Germline CDR1 and CDR2: SGHNT and YYREEE (reference sequence). V lost 4 bases to trimming and J lost 2 bases, with 15 bases between them. The CDR3 has 15 amino acids. The CDR3 nucleotides are TGTGCCAGCAGCCCCCAAGGAGGGAAGCAAGAGACCCAGTACTTC. Its translation is CASSPQGGKQETQYF.

Concerning this clonotype: The junction and the germline gene differ at one end; a read error may be behind it. CDR3 residues: CASSQGGSGELVF. CDR3 nucleotides: TGCGCCAGCAGCCAAGGGGGATCCGGGGAGCTGGTTTTT. V and J are TRBV4-1 and TRBJ2-2; D is possibly TRBD2 (5 bases). CDR1 is MGHRA and CDR2 is YSYEKL in the germline V gene. The CDR3 sequence is 13 residues long.

The chain recombines TRBV18 with TRBJ2-7; 12 bases line up with TRBD1. The CDR3 runs 19 residues. The V gene end was trimmed by 6 bases and the J gene end by 6 bases; junction bases not matched to a gene: 21. Germline lookup yields CDR1 KGHSH and CDR2 LQKENI. CDR3 bases: TGTGCCAGCTCGCCCGATCTCCGGGACAGGGGGCGCGACGGGGCCGAGCAGTACTTC. Translating it yields CASSPDLRDRGRDGAEQYF.

Worth noting for this clonotype: The conserved closing phenylalanine or tryptophan is absent in this CDR3, likely reflecting a read error. The chain combines TRBV6-2 or TRBV6-3 with TRBJ1-1, with TRBD1 as a possible D gene (5 bases). The CDR3 sequence is 14 residues long. V dropped 8 bases and J dropped 4 bases, with 17 bases sitting between them. Germline V gene data show CDR1 as MNHEY and CDR2 as SVGEGT. The CDR3 nucleotides are TGTGCCAGCCATAGGGGCCCCGGACCCACTGAAGCTTTCTTG. The encoded protein is CASHRGPGPTEAFL.

This clonotype was detected only a few times. The chain combines TRBV6-5 with TRBJ1-2; weak D call: TRBD1 (6 bases). The length of the CDR3 is 18 residues. V was pared by 0 bases and J by 7 bases, with 24 bases between. Germline CDR1 and CDR2: MNHEY and SVGAGI. The CDR3 sequence is CASSYSGLTGSAFGGYTF. For the CDR3, the DNA is TGTGCCAGCAGTTACTCGGGACTTACAGGGAGCGCTTTCGGTGGCTACACCTTC.

The sample holds one count of this clonotype. The junction differs from germline at one of its ends, possibly a read error. The J gene is TRBJ1-1, the V gene TRBV9; possibly TRBD1 for D (6 bases). Per the germline V gene, CDR1 is SGDLS and CDR2 is YYNGEE. This CDR3 has 13 amino acids. The chain's CDR3 is CVSSVTGLTEAFF. CDR3 coding DNA: TGTGTCAGCAGTGTAACAGGGTTGACTGAAGCTTTCTTT.

This clonotype was observed at least ten times. This chain joins TRBV10-3 and TRBJ2-2; TRBD2 is a possible D gene (5 bases). Per the germline V gene, CDR1 is ENHRY and CDR2 is SYGVKD. This CDR3 spans 15 amino acids. V dropped 2 bases and J dropped 1 base, with 8 bases sitting between them. The CDR3 bases are TGTGCCATCAGTGAGAGCGGACTGAACACCGGGGAGCTGTTTTTT. Encoded protein: CAISESGLNTGELFF.

This clonotype has more than one count but fewer than ten. The CDR3 sequence is CSARDLDTKNYNEQFF. CDR3 nucleotide sequence: TGCAGTGCTAGAGATCTGGACACTAAGAATTACAATGAGCAGTTCTTC. V is TRBV20-1 and J is TRBJ2-1; weak D call: TRBD1 (5 bases). The V and J ends lost 0 bases and 4 bases respectively, with 16 bases between them. CDR3 size: 16 residues. In germline, CDR1 is DFQATT, CDR2 SNEGSKA (reference sequence).

The table lists this clonotype with a few counts. J is TRBJ2-7 and V is TRBV5-1, with D unclear. Deletions cut 0 bases from V and 5 bases from J, with 12 bases between. This CDR3 contains 14 residues. Germline V lookup: CDR1 SGHRS, CDR2 YFSETQ. CDR3 nucleotides: TGCGCCAGCAGCTTGGTCGGTAGAACCCACGAGCAGTACTTC. Translating gives CASSLVGRTHEQYF.

The gene calls are TRBV7-2 and TRBJ2-7, with D hard to call. In germline, CDR1 is SGHTA, CDR2 FQGNSA. This CDR3 comprises 14 residues. The V end lost 1 base, the J end lost 4 bases, and 11 bases lay between the germline ends. The CDR3 loop reads CASSLDLLSYEQYF. The DNA for the CDR3 is TGTGCCAGCAGCTTAGATCTATTATCGTACGAGCAGTACTTC.

V usage is TRBV28 and J usage is TRBJ2-5; 7 nucleotides match TRBD2. This CDR3 spans 16 amino acids. CDR1 is MDHEN, CDR2 SYDVKM, per germline. V lost 2 bases and J lost 4; bases outside the gene matches: 10. Here the CDR3 DNA reads TGTGCCAGCAGTTTAGTCAGCGGGAAAAGAGCAGAGACCCAGTACTTC. Translating gives CASSLVSGKRAETQYF.

V is TRBV12-3 or TRBV12-4 and J is TRBJ2-1; no definite D call. Trimming took off 5 bases at V and 6 bases at J, with 5 bases between the two ends. This CDR3 region has 11 residues. CDR3 sequence reads: CASSRSNEQFF. CDR3 sequence (DNA): TGTGCCAGCAGTCGCAGCAATGAGCAGTTCTTC.

This clonotype has at least ten counts. V gene TRBV20-1 combines with J gene TRBJ2-7; D is unresolved. Trimming shortened V by 0 bases and J by 5 bases, and 8 bases separated the two germline ends. Germline CDR1 is DFQATT and CDR2 is SNEGSKA (reference sequence). The CDR3 runs to 12 residues. This CDR3 reads CSAREKWDEQYF. The CDR3 nucleotides are TGCAGTGCTAGAGAGAAGTGGGACGAGCAGTACTTC.

Note on this clonotype: Being one base from a much bigger clone, this may be a read error. This sequence joins TRBV29-1 and TRBJ2-5; D gene unclear. Deletions cut 3 bases from V and 4 bases from J, with 12 bases between. Germline V lookup: CDR1 SQVTM, CDR2 ANQGSEA. This CDR3 comprises 13 residues. CDR3 DNA sequence: TGCAGCGTTGACACGGACCGCCTAGAGACCCAGTACTTC. It is translated as CSVDTDRLETQYF.

The chain carries TRBV7-2 and TRBJ2-4; D is unresolved. Trimming removed 3 bases at V and 3 bases at J, with 9 bases between. In germline, CDR1 is SGHTA, CDR2 FQGNSA. The CDR3 loop spans 14 amino acids. As DNA, the CDR3 is TGTGCCAGCAGCTTTGGGTCGGACAAAAACATTCAGTACTTC. It yields the protein CASSFGSDKNIQYF.

This chain joins TRBV5-1 and TRBJ2-7, with 9 bases that match TRBD1. The CDR3 is 15 amino acids. Germline V gene sequence: CDR1 SGHRS, CDR2 YFSETQ. The V segment lost 4 bases and the J segment 3 bases; nucleotides outside the gene matches: 8. In DNA form, the CDR3 reads TGCGCCAGCAGCACCGGGACAGGGAAAGTCTACGAGCAGTACTTC. Amino acid sequence: CASSTGTGKVYEQYF. Looking up the rest from reference TRBV5-1 and TRBJ2-7 gives the full variable domain: KAGVTQTPRYLIKTRGQQVTLSCSPISGHRSVSWYQQTPGQGLQFLFEYFSETQRNKGNFPGRFSGRQFSNSRSEMNVSTLELGDSALYLCASSTGTGKVYEQYFGPGTRLTVT.

This clonotype was detected ten times or more. The chain uses TRBV20-1 and TRBJ1-2; 9 nucleotides agree with TRBD1. Germline CDR1 is DFQATT and CDR2 is SNEGSKA (reference sequence). This CDR3 is 15 amino acids long. V lost 0 bases, J lost 7 bases, and 9 bases stayed unmatched. The CDR3 DNA is TGCAGTGCTAGAGATCTTGGGACAGGGCCCTTTGGCTACACCTTC. Translated: CSARDLGTGPFGYTF.

This clonotype showed up many times. The chain employs TRBV6-5 and TRBJ2-7; 13 bases map to TRBD2. Germline V gives CDR1 MNHEY, CDR2 SVGAGI. V lost 5 bases, J lost 3 bases, and 13 bases stayed unmatched. This CDR3 contains 18 residues. CDR3 residues: CASSVGTSGKRTSYEQYF. The CDR3 nucleotides are TGTGCCAGCAGTGTCGGGACTAGCGGGAAAAGAACGAGCTACGAGCAGTACTTC.

Many counts were recorded for this clonotype. The chain joins TRBV5-1 to TRBJ2-3; D remains unclear. Germline values: CDR1 SGHRS, CDR2 YFSETQ. The V and J ends lost 2 bases and 2 bases respectively, with 12 bases between them. The CDR3 extends over 15 amino acids. The CDR3 sequence is CASSFNGRPTDTQYF. The CDR3, as DNA: TGCGCCAGCAGCTTTAATGGACGGCCCACAGATACGCAGTATTTT.

The rearrangement uses TRBV20-1 and TRBJ1-5, with a possible D match to TRBD1 (5 bases). The CDR3 is 14 residues long. V dropped 3 bases and J dropped 7 bases, with 16 bases sitting between them. Germline V gene lookup returns CDR1 DFQATT and CDR2 SNEGSKA (reference sequence). CDR3 sequence: CSASVRGAAQPQHF. CDR3 nucleotide sequence: TGCAGTGCTAGCGTGAGAGGGGCCGCGCAGCCCCAGCATTTT.

In regard to this clonotype: It is likely a read error, because the conserved phenylalanine at the end of the CDR3 is missing. The genes are TRBV5-8 and TRBJ2-1, with D perhaps matching TRBD2 (7 bases). Trimming removed 4 bases from V and 7 bases from J, with 18 bases in between. This CDR3 comprises 15 residues. Per the germline V gene, CDR1 is SGHTS and CDR2 is YDEGEE. CDR3 coding DNA: TGTGCCAGCAGCCCGTGGGGGGGCTGGGGTAATGAGCAGTTCATC. This gives the protein CASSPWGGWGNEQFI.

This chain links TRBV12-3 or TRBV12-4 with TRBJ2-2; D gene ambiguous. This CDR3 is built from 16 residues. Trimming stripped 3 bases from V and 5 bases from J, with 16 bases between. The CDR3: CASSFSGGRRTGELFF. The CDR3 DNA sequence: TGTGCCAGCAGTTTCTCCGGTGGGCGGCGAACCGGGGAGCTGTTTTTT.

This clonotype appeared many times. V gene TRBV3-1 combines with J gene TRBJ1-2; 9 positions match TRBD1. CDR1 and CDR2 from the germline V gene are LGHDT and YNNKEL (reference sequence). This CDR3 has 15 amino acids. Losses at the gene ends were 4 bases for V and 2 bases for J; bases not matched to a gene: 5. The DNA for the CDR3 is TGTGCCAGCAGCCCCCGAACAGGGGGCAACTATGGCTACACCTTC. This encodes CASSPRTGGNYGYTF.